Here is one T cell receptor (beta chain) with its context. Its antigen is unknown. TCRdb's table, derived via immunoSEQ multiplex PCR, lists solely in-frame clones and lacks some. Of about 83,000 clones in the sample, about 88% were seen once. Germline lookup yields CDR1 MNHNY and CDR2 SVGAGI (reference sequence). V was trimmed by 5 bases and J by 6 bases, leaving 17 bases between them. The CDR3 runs to 15 residues. These data originate in a study of OX40 agonist ivuxolimab in advanced cancers. For the study at large: With ivuxolimab, an agonistic anti-OX40 (CD134) antibody, patients were treated. Whole-study results and caveats: On average, a greater number of expanded clones characterised CD8+ T cells relative to CD4+.

The clonotype comes from an adult with an advanced solid tumor such as melanoma, head and neck, liver or kidney cancer. This chain connects TRBV6-6 to TRBJ1-5; no clear D gene. The material sequenced was CD4+ or CD8+ T cells sorted from blood, taken in a trial of the OX40 agonist ivuxolimab. CDR3 sequence: CASSPVPTPLQPQHF. The CDR3 bases are TGTGCCAGCAGTCCCGTACCTACTCCCCTTCAGCCCCAGCATTTT.